The entry below gives a single T cell receptor (beta chain) sequence along with its context. One end of the junction fails to match germline, which may point to a read error. The table came from immunoSEQ multiplex PCR; TCRdb's copy has only in-frame clones and leaves some out. Altogether about 74,000 clones are present, roughly four fifths being singletons, with the ten largest covering around 43%. This sample is drawn from a study of blood T cell repertoires in COVID-19. The CDR3 has 18 amino acids. The germline gives CDR1 SGHAT, CDR2 FQNNGV. The receptor's source is a man older than 75 with acute or convalescent COVID-19. The sample consisted of peripheral blood. This rearrangement joins TRBV11-2 to TRBJ1-6; unclear D gene. The CDR3 DNA sequence: TGTGCCAGCAGTTTAGCCCCCAGCCGGAGCTCCTATAATTCACCCCTCCACTTT. This sequence encodes CASSLAPSRSSYNSPLHF.